This TCR beta chain came from a study of T cells in Graves' hyperthyroidism and ophthalmopathy. The table lists this clonotype with many counts. Antigen unknown. RNA transcripts yielded amplified TCR beta CDR3 regions. An initial round of RT-PCR targeting the TCR CDR3 relied on the HTBI primer set. TCRdb analysed the multiplex PCR reads with MiXCR anew, one entry per CDR3 protein. The table shows fewer than 800,000 distinct CDR3 sequences, with 16% occurring only once. For Graves' hyperthyroidism to be stable, ophthalmopathy could not progress within 18 months. Those with hyperthyroidism were 18 to 65 years old, newly diagnosed, and ill for under 2 months. Study findings and constraints: Ophthalmopathy cases were set apart from stable hyperthyroidism by a 13 V-J model. The majority of expanded thyroid clonotypes above 0.001 also appeared in blood.

The germline V gene encodes CDR1 SGHVS and CDR2 FNYEAQ. The CDR3 contains 14 residues. J was trimmed by 4 bases and V by 5 bases; bases with no gene match: 6. Sequenced input: blood. This sequence joins TRBV7-6 and TRBJ2-7; 9 bases align to TRBD1. The clonotype originates from a man aged 18-30 years with Graves' hyperthyroidism. For the CDR3, the DNA is TGTGCCAGCAGCAGGGGGACAGGGTTTTACGAGCAGTACTTC. Translating it yields CASSRGTGFYEQYF.